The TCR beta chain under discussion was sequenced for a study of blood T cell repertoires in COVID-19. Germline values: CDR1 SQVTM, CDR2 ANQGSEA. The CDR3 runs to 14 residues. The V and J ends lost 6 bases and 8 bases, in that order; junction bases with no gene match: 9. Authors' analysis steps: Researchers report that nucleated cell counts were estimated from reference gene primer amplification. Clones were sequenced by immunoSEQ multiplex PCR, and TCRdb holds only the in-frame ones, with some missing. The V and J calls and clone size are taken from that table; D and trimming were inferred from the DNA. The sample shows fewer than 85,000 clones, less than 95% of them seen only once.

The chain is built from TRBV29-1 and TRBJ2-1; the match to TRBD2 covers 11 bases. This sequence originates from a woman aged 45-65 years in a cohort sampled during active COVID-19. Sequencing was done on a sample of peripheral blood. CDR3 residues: CSVVTSGRFHEQFF. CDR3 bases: TGCAGCGTGGTCACTAGCGGGAGATTCCATGAGCAGTTCTTC.